This record looks at one T cell receptor (beta chain) sequence and its context. The antigen remains undetermined. This specimen belongs to a study of T cell repertoires in cytomegalovirus infection. Study observations and caveats: There were HLA-C-restricted CMV-specific TCR beta clonotypes dominating the ex vivo response.

TCRdb processed the reads anew with MiXCR; each CDR3 protein has one entry. The sample includes a few hundred thousand distinct CDR3 sequences, about 40% of them seen just once. With 1 base clipped from V and 0 bases from J, the junction kept 11 bases outside the gene matches. The CDR3 is made up of 17 amino acids. CDR1 DFQATT and CDR2 SNEGSKA come from the germline V gene (reference sequence). The origin of this receptor is a human donor in good health (CMV status not recorded). Some clones in this sample may be carry-over from other donors' samples. Source: cultured PBMCs, taken from culture after CMV antigen stimulation. This chain joins TRBV20-1 and TRBJ1-1; 7 bases align to TRBD1. CDR3 in amino acids: CSARGQGGVEVNTEAFF. DNA for the CDR3: TGCAGTGCTAGAGGACAGGGAGGGGTGGAAGTGAACACTGAAGCTTTCTTT.